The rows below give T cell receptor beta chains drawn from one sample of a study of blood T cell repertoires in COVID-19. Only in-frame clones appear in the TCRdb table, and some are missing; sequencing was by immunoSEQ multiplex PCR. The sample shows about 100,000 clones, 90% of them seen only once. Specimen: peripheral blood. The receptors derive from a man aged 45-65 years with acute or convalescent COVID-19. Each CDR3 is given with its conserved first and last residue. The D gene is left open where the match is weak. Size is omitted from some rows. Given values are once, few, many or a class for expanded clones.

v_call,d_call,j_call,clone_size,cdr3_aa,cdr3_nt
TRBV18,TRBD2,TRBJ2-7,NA,CASSQGLAGEREQYF,TGTGCCAGCTCACAGGGACTAGCGGGAGAACGCGAGCAGTACTTC
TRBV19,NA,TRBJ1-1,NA,CASSIAPQGPTEAFF,TGTGCCAGTAGTATAGCTCCCCAGGGGCCCACTGAAGCTTTCTTT
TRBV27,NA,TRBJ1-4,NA,CASSFLGATNEKLFF,TGTGCCAGCAGTTTCTTGGGCGCAACTAATGAAAAACTGTTTTTT
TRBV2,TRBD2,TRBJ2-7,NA,CASRESGRASYEQYF,TGTGCCAGCAGGGAAAGCGGGAGGGCCTCCTACGAGCAGTACTTC
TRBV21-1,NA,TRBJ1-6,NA,CASSNIGRGDYNSPLHF,TGTGCCAGCAGCAATATTGGCAGGGGGGATTATAATTCACCCCTCCACTTT
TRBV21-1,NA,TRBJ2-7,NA,CASSNPWTGLEYEQYF,TGTGCCAGCAGCAATCCCTGGACAGGGTTGGAGTACGAGCAGTACTTC
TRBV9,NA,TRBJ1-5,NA,CASSATEYSNQPQHF,TGTGCCAGCAGCGCGACGGAGTATAGCAATCAGCCCCAGCATTTT
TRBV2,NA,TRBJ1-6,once,CASSDDRGSALHF,TGTGCCAGCAGTGATGATAGGGGCTCGGCCCTCCACTTT
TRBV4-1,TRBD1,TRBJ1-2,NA,CASSDRGSYGYTF,TGCGCCAGCAGCGACAGGGGAAGCTATGGCTACACCTTC
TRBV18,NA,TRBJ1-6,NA,CASSPVDTRVGSPLHF,TGTGCCAGCTCACCGGTGGACACCAGGGTCGGTTCACCCCTCCACTTT
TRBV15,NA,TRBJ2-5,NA,CATSRDLVTKETQYF,TGTGCCACCAGCAGAGACCTAGTGACTAAAGAGACCCAGTACTTC
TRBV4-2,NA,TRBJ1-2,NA,CASSQVSGAEGYTF,TGTGCCAGCAGCCAGGTCAGTGGAGCTGAAGGCTACACCTTC
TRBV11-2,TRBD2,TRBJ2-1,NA,CASSPTGVAGNEQFF,TGTGCCAGCAGCCCCACCGGGGTAGCGGGCAATGAGCAGTTCTTC
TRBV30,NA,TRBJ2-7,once,CAWRPPPYGSCYEQYF,TGTGCCTGGAGGCCCCCCCCCTACGGGAGCTGTTACGAGCAGTACTTC
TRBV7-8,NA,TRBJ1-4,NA,CASSLRATNEKLFF,TGTGCCAGCAGCTTACGGGCAACTAATGAAAAACTGTTTTTT